This T cell receptor (beta chain) originates from a study of radiation and T cells in renal cell carcinoma (TCRdb year 2020). Regarding the study in general: The samples were drawn from a clinical trial, where primary renal cell carcinomas were treated with 15 Gy of stereotactic body radiation therapy and then removed by nephrectomy 4 weeks afterward. In total, 53 samples underwent TCR beta sequencing: some 25 tumors plus 27 peripheral blood samples. Across all 55 or so samples, 4,000,000 or so unique CDR3 nucleotide sequences encoding roughly 2,800,000 unique CDR3 amino acid sequences were identified.

Here is what the overall study found, with its caveats: In blood, the top tumor clonotypes increased between baseline and 2 weeks post-radiation and then shrank by 4 weeks, which suggests that tumor-resident clones expanded only transiently. With a single-armed trial design, the study had no way to address how radiation dose or scheduling affects the TCR repertoire. Because no pretreatment tumor biopsies were available, whether clonotypes were present in the tumor at baseline could not be determined. Blood repertoire dynamics were not followed beyond 4 weeks after treatment.

A word on this clone: Its antigen is not yet known. The input lacks base qualities; no much larger clone sits a single base away.

The sample's time point label, in plain terms: blood 2 weeks post-SBRT. This specimen's treatment or condition label, per the study, means: 15 Gy SBRT to primary tumor, nephrectomy 4 weeks later. Serial peripheral blood from radiation-treated patients was sampled at baseline, 2 weeks and 4 weeks after SBRT to track tumor-enriched clonotypes. Every patient's renal cell carcinoma showed clear cell pathology. Genomic DNA for TCR sequencing was prepared using the QIAamp DNA Blood Mini Kit (Qiagen). Only samples passing all quality control checks were included in the analyses. From cysteine to phenylalanine, the CDR3 is 15 amino acids long. Just the 45-base CDR3 DNA is kept, in frame starting at base 1. CDR1 and CDR2, looked up from the germline V gene (reference sequence), are LNHDA and SQIVND. V and J are truncated by 1 base and 8 bases respectively, leaving an intervening sequence of 15 bases. The immunoSEQ kit was used, according to the manufacturer's recommendations, to generate TCR beta libraries from genomic DNA. For library preparation, a first multiplex PCR was performed with proprietary primers, followed by a second PCR in which unique barcodes were added, and bead cleanups were performed after each round. Each sample batch included a kit-provided positive control reaction and a negative control reaction. The final libraries were assessed on an Agilent 4200 TapeStation D1000 ScreenTape, pooled by volume, and quantified by qPCR. An Illumina NextSeq500 fitted with a MidOutput 150-cycle cartridge performed the sequencing, running 156 Read1 cycles and 15 Index1 cycles with the kit's custom primers. The pooled library was loaded at roughly 1 pM with a roughly 20% PhiX control spike-in. The original pipeline was this. Vendor-processed data were analyzed in R, with a clonotype defined as all T cells sharing the same CDR3 nucleotide sequence. For clone abundance analyses, frequencies were normalized to the 10,000 most abundant clones in each sample. Public T cell clones, averaging fewer than five per sample, were removed before analysis. Tumor-enriched clonotypes and baseline blood-enriched clonotypes were defined as those with an abundance difference of at least 32-fold between compartments. A beta-binomial differential abundance model was used to identify clonotypes that were expanded or contracted between blood time points. The Baroni-Urbani and Buser coefficient was used to measure tumor-blood repertoire similarity, and groups were compared with two-tailed Wilcoxon tests in R. Held by TCRdb, this immuneACCESS table contains in-frame sequences only and omits some clones. Under half of the omission traces to an unresolved V gene where checked; the cause of the rest is unknown. The V and J calls and clone size were taken over from that table, and D and trimming were inferred from the DNA. The sample data list about 150,000 clones, and approximately 88% of these were observed just once. The top ten clones comprise 13% of the sample.

This clonotype was sampled from a woman in her 50s with renal cell carcinoma. The V gene is TRBV19 and the J gene is TRBJ2-1, and the D gene may be TRBD1, 5 bases matching. Sequencing was performed on blood, taken from a patient whose treatment included radiotherapy and nephrectomy. The CDR3 here reads CASSIAGHRSDEQFF. The DNA sequence is given as TGTGCCAGTAGTATAGCTGGACACCGTTCTGATGAGCAGTTCTTC.